Presented here are 28 T cell receptor beta chains from one specimen sequenced in a study of cytomegalovirus exposure and HLA in healthy donors. With 60 Vbeta and 13 Jbeta primers, the PCR was carried out. Profiled with immunoSEQ multiplex PCR; TCRdb holds only in-frame clones, not every one. The sample lists 150,000 to 200,000 clones; around three quarters were seen once. The sequenced material came from PBMCs. These receptors were obtained from a man aged 35-49 years in good health and CMV-seronegative.

V usage is TRBV5-4 and J usage is TRBJ2-2, with D perhaps matching TRBD2 (7 bases). V lost 4 bases, J lost 3 bases, and 19 bases lay in between. CDR3 size: 17 residues. The germline V gene encodes CDR1 SGHNT and CDR2 YYREEE (reference sequence). This CDR3 reads CASSPDRGAVDTGELFF. Written as DNA, the CDR3 is TGTGCCAGCAGCCCCGACCGGGGGGCTGTGGACACCGGGGAGCTGTTTTTT.

The J gene is TRBJ1-5, the V gene TRBV6-4; no firm D call. CDR1 MRHNA and CDR2 SNTAGT come from the germline V gene. Trimming removed 4 bases at V and 3 bases at J, with 13 bases between. The CDR3 covers 15 residues. CDR3: CASSADGANNQPQHF. The CDR3 DNA follows: TGTGCCAGCAGTGCCGATGGAGCGAACAATCAGCCCCAGCATTTT.

This clone was counted between two and nine times. CDR3 nucleotide sequence: TGTGCCAGCAGTGACGGCGGGGTAGCAACTAATGAAAAACTGTTTTTT. Amino acids: CASSDGGVATNEKLFF. V gene TRBV6-1 combines with J gene TRBJ1-4, with D hard to call. V was clipped by 3 bases and J by 0 bases, with 11 bases between them. This CDR3 comprises 16 residues. Germline V gene sequence: CDR1 MNHNS, CDR2 SASEGT.

This clone turned up a few times. V gene TRBV10-3 combines with J gene TRBJ2-1; TRBD2 is a possible D gene (5 bases). This CDR3 is 13 amino acids long. Trimming pared 0 bases from V and 5 bases from J, leaving 5 bases between. Germline-derived CDR1 and CDR2 are ENHRY and SYGVKD. The CDR3 DNA reads TGTGCCATCAGTGAGTCCGGGGACAATGAGCAGTTCTTC. Encoded protein: CAISESGDNEQFF.

CDR3 sequence reads: CAIRRGLDSNQPQHF. The CDR3 DNA sequence: TGTGCCATCCGCAGGGGGCTCGATAGCAATCAGCCCCAGCATTTT. J is TRBJ1-5 and V is TRBV10-3, with 8 bases lining up with TRBD1. Germline loops: CDR1 ENHRY, CDR2 SYGVKD. The CDR3 spans 15 residues. Germline trimming cut 8 bases from V and 0 bases from J; bases unmatched to any gene: 6.

Only one count was recorded for this clone. V usage is TRBV28 and J usage is TRBJ1-3, with a possible D match to TRBD1 (6 bases). This CDR3 has 16 residues. From germline, CDR1 is MDHEN and CDR2 SYDVKM. The V end was cut by 6 bases, the J end by 1 base, with 16 bases between. CDR3 protein: CASRPPGHQSGNTIYF. For the CDR3, the DNA is TGTGCCAGCAGACCTCCGGGACACCAATCTGGAAACACCATATATTTT.

This rearrangement joins TRBV11-3 to TRBJ2-2; TRBD1 matches at 7 bases. Losses at the gene ends were 4 bases for V and 1 base for J; bases not matched to a gene: 3. Germline assignment: CDR1 SGHNT and CDR2 YENEEA. CDR3 length: 15 residues. The chain's CDR3 is CASSSDRLNTGELFF. The DNA of the CDR3 is TGTGCCAGCAGCTCGGACAGGTTGAACACCGGGGAGCTGTTTTTT. Full variable domain (outside the CDR3, taken from reference TRBV11-3 and TRBJ2-2): EAGVVQSPRYKIIEKKQPVAFWCNPISGHNTLYWYLQNLGQGPELLIRYENEEAVDDSQLPKDRFSAERLKGVDSTLKIQPAELGDSAVYLCASSSDRLNTGELFFGEGSRLTVL.

The J gene is TRBJ1-3, the V gene TRBV28, with 7 bases that match TRBD1. V lost 5 bases and J lost 6; bases outside the gene matches: 7. Per germline, CDR1 MDHEN and CDR2 SYDVKM. CDR3 size: 14 residues. For the CDR3, the DNA is TGTGCCAGCAGTGGGACAGATGAGGCAAACACCATATATTTT. Its translation is CASSGTDEANTIYF.

This chain connects TRBV7-2 to TRBJ2-3, with D unresolved. In germline, CDR1 is SGHTA, CDR2 FQGNSA. With 3 bases removed from V and 0 bases from J, the gap between germline ends came to 4 bases. The CDR3 contains 13 residues. The CDR3 sequence is CASSFISTDTQYF. CDR3 DNA: TGTGCCAGCAGCTTTATAAGCACAGATACGCAGTATTTT.

The rearrangement joins TRBV14 to TRBJ2-7, with a weak D call TRBD1 (6 bases). Germline loops: CDR1 SGHDN, CDR2 FVKESK. The ends were cut back, 0 bases at V and 0 bases at J, with 21 bases in the middle. CDR3 length equals 19 residues. This CDR3 is CASSQDLTGSRRSSYEQYF. For the CDR3, the DNA is TGTGCCAGCAGCCAAGATCTAACAGGGAGTCGCCGCAGCTCCTACGAGCAGTACTTC.

As concerns this clone: One junction end does not reproduce the germline sequence, and a read error may be involved. The chain joins TRBV7-9 to TRBJ1-2; 9 bases match TRBD1. The CDR3 contains 18 residues. Germline V gene sequence: CDR1 SEHNR, CDR2 FQNEAQ (reference sequence). The CDR3 DNA reads TGTTCCAGCACCTCCTTAGCGGACAGGGGACCTACTAACTATGGCTACACCTTC. The encoded protein is CSSTSLADRGPTNYGYTF.

V gene TRBV6-6 combines with J gene TRBJ2-3; possible D gene TRBD1, 6 bases. Trimming pared 6 bases from V and 5 bases from J, leaving 12 bases between. This CDR3 is 13 amino acids long. Germline V gene sequence: CDR1 MNHNY, CDR2 SVGAGI (reference sequence). This CDR3 is CASSQGGRDTQYF. DNA for the CDR3: TGTGCCAGCAGCCAAGGGGGAAGAGATACGCAGTATTTT.

This clone was counted once. This chain uses TRBV6-1 with TRBJ2-7; D is unresolved. CDR3 length: 11 amino acids. Germline CDR1 is MNHNS and CDR2 is SASEGT. Trimming shortened V by 8 bases and J by 0 bases, and 5 bases separated the two germline ends. The CDR3 DNA follows: TGTGCCAGCGGTAGCTCCTACGAGCAGTACTTC. It translates to CASGSSYEQYF.

CDR3 nucleotide sequence: TGTGCCAGCGGGGACCTCAGACTAGCCGTCGCAGATACGCAGTATTTT. Residues: CASGDLRLAVADTQYF. The chain recombines TRBV11-1 with TRBJ2-3, with 7 bases lining up with TRBD2. The ends lost 8 bases at V and 4 bases at J; junction bases unmatched: 15. Germline assignment: CDR1 SGHAT and CDR2 FQDESV (reference sequence). The CDR3 length is 16 residues.

This clone was found once. V and J are TRBV6-6 and TRBJ1-1, with TRBD1 identical over 9 bases. The V segment lost 5 bases and the J segment 0 bases; nucleotides outside the gene matches: 4. The CDR3 consists of 15 residues. Germline CDR1 and CDR2: MNHNY and SVGAGI (reference sequence). In DNA form, the CDR3 reads TGTGCCAGCAGTGCACAGGGGGCCTTGAACACTGAAGCTTTCTTT. Encoded protein: CASSAQGALNTEAFF.

The chain combines TRBV5-4 with TRBJ1-1; no firm D call. The CDR3 contains 14 residues. Trimming stripped 5 bases from V and 2 bases from J, with 13 bases between. CDR1 is SGHNT, CDR2 YYREEE, per germline (reference sequence). CDR3 coding DNA: TGTGCCAGCAGTTCAAGAACAGATAACACTGAAGCTTTCTTT. Its protein is CASSSRTDNTEAFF.

This CDR3 is CASSLVGQGASYGYTF. The CDR3 DNA sequence: TGTGCCAGCAGCTTAGTGGGTCAGGGGGCTTCCTATGGCTACACCTTC. The genes are TRBV13 and TRBJ1-2; 8 bases are a match to TRBD1. V gave up 1 base and J gave up 4 bases; unmatched junction bases: 8. CDR1 is PRHDT and CDR2 is FYEKMQ in the germline V gene (reference sequence). CDR3 length equals 16 residues.

There are a few counts of this clone. The CDR3 coding sequence is TGTGCCAGCAGTTCCTCGACAGGGGGCGGTGTCTATGGCTACACCTTC. Translation gives CASSSSTGGGVYGYTF. This chain links TRBV27 with TRBJ1-2; 10 positions match TRBD1. Germline CDR1 reads MNHEY; CDR2 reads SMNVEV (reference sequence). The junction had 9 bases not matched to a gene; V was cut back by 4 bases and J by 4 bases. The CDR3 totals 16 residues.

The V gene is TRBV29-1, the J gene TRBJ2-5, with TRBD2 matching 15 bases. Germline V gives CDR1 SQVTM, CDR2 ANQGSEA. Trimming cost V 6 bases and J 4 bases; bases outside gene matches: 0. The CDR3 contains 13 residues. CDR3 nucleotide sequence: TGCAGCGTGGGACTAGCGGGAGGAGAGACCCAGTACTTC. Translation gives CSVGLAGGETQYF. Together with reference TRBV29-1 and TRBJ2-5, the CDR3 gives the full variable domain: SAVISQKPSRDICQRGTSLTIQCQVDSQVTMMFWYRQQPGQSLTLIATANQGSEATYESGFVIDKFPISRPNLTFSTLTVSNMSPEDSSIYLCSVGLAGGETQYFGPGTRLLVL.

This clone was counted a few times. The chain recombines TRBV27 with TRBJ2-1; TRBD2 agrees at 7 bases. V was pared by 7 bases and J by 6 bases, with 9 bases of the junction left unmatched. Germline-derived CDR1 and CDR2 are MNHEY and SMNVEV (reference sequence). The CDR3 length is 14 residues. The CDR3 bases are TGTGCCAGCAAGGAGGGAGGGCCTGTCAATGAGCAGTTCTTC. The encoded protein is CASKEGGPVNEQFF.

The V gene is TRBV25-1, the J gene TRBJ1-3; D uncertain. Looked up from germline, CDR1 is MGHDK and CDR2 is SYGVNS. This CDR3 has 11 amino acids. The V end was cut by 8 bases, the J end by 8 bases, with 10 bases between. As DNA, the CDR3 is TGTGCCAGCGCCCCACTCTACACCATATATTTT. As protein: CASAPLYTIYF. Complete variable domain (other parts from reference TRBV25-1 and TRBJ1-3): EADIYQTPRYLVIGTGKKITLECSQTMGHDKMYWYQQDPGMELHLIHYSYGVNSTEKGDLSSESTVSRIRTEHFPLTLESARPSHTSQYLCASAPLYTIYFGEGSWLTVV.

V is TRBV27 and J is TRBJ1-5; D is possibly TRBD1 (6 bases). V was pared by 8 bases and J by 6 bases, with 14 bases between. Germline lookup yields CDR1 MNHEY and CDR2 SMNVEV (reference sequence). The CDR3 spans 13 residues. The CDR3 DNA reads as TGTGCCAGCGGGAGGGGGAGATCTCAGCCCCAGCATTTT. This codes for CASGRGRSQPQHF.

This clone came up a few times. This chain links TRBV30 with TRBJ1-1; maybe TRBD1 (5 bases). The CDR3 is 14 amino acids. Germline CDR1 reads GTSNPN; CDR2 reads SVGIG (reference sequence). V was pared by 0 bases and J by 0 bases, with 8 bases between. The CDR3 DNA is TGTGCCTGGAGTGTAGGGGCATTGAACACTGAAGCTTTCTTT. Protein sequence: CAWSVGALNTEAFF.

The chain uses TRBV15 and TRBJ2-1, with D hard to call. The CDR3 has 12 amino acids. Germline V CDR1 and CDR2: LNHNV, YYDKDF (reference sequence). V lost 4 bases and J lost 10, with 11 bases in between. DNA for the CDR3: TGTGCCACCAGCATCTTTACGCGGGAGCAGTTCTTC. The encoded protein is CATSIFTREQFF.

The V and J genes are TRBV28 and TRBJ1-4; D is unclear. This CDR3 comprises 13 residues. Germline assignment: CDR1 MDHEN and CDR2 SYDVKM. V lost 5 bases to trimming and J lost 10 bases, with 14 bases between them. As DNA, the CDR3 is TGTGCCAGCAGTCTCGGTAGCCCACGAAAACTGTTTTTT. It specifies CASSLGSPRKLFF.

The rearrangement links TRBV7-2 to TRBJ1-5; the match to TRBD1 covers 10 bases. Losses at the gene ends were 5 bases for V and 9 bases for J; bases not matched to a gene: 4. CDR3 length: 13 amino acids. Germline CDR1 reads SGHTA; CDR2 reads FQGNSA. This CDR3 reads CASSDRGRGPQHF. The DNA of the CDR3 is TGTGCCAGCAGCGACAGGGGGCGGGGGCCCCAGCATTTT.

V gene TRBV2 combines with J gene TRBJ2-3, with a tentative D call TRBD2 (5 bases). V dropped 0 bases and J dropped 8 bases, with 6 bases sitting between them. Germline CDR1 SNHLY, CDR2 FYNNEI. The length of the CDR3 is 12 residues. CDR3 sequence reads: CASSEASGTQYF. Here the CDR3 DNA reads TGTGCCAGCAGTGAAGCGAGCGGTACGCAGTATTTT.

V and J are TRBV11-1 and TRBJ2-5, with 11 bases fitting TRBD2. CDR1 and CDR2 from the germline V gene are SGHAT and FQDESV (reference sequence). The junction had 10 bases not matched to a gene; V was cut back by 5 bases and J by 5 bases. This CDR3 contains 16 residues. CDR3 sequence (DNA): TGTGCCAGCAGCCCCCAACTAGCGGGAGTGGGGGAGACCCAGTACTTC. Its translation: CASSPQLAGVGETQYF. Full variable domain (outside the CDR3, taken from reference TRBV11-1 and TRBJ2-5): EAEVAQSPRYKITEKSQAVAFWCDPISGHATLYWYRQILGQGPELLVQFQDESVVDDSQLPKDRFSAERLKGVDSTLKIQPAELGDSAMYLCASSPQLAGVGETQYFGPGTRLLVL.